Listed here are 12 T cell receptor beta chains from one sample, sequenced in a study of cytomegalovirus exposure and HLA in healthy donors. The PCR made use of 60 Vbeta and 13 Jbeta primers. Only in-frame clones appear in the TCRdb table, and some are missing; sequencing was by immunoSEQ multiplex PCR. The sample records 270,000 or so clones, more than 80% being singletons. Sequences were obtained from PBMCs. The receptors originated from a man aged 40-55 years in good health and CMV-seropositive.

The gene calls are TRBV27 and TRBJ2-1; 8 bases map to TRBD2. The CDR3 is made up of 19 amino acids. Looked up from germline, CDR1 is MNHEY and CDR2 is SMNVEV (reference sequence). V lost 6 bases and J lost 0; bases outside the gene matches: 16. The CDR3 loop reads CASRSVKAGALSSYNEQFF. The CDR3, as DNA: TGTGCCAGCAGAAGCGTAAAAGCGGGAGCCTTGAGCTCCTACAATGAGCAGTTCTTC.

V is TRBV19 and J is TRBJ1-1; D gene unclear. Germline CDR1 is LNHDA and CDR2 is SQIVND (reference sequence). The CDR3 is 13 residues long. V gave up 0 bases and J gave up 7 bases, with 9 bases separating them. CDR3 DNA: TGTGCCAGTAGTATAGATCCGCGCTTTGAAGCTTTCTTT. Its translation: CASSIDPRFEAFF.

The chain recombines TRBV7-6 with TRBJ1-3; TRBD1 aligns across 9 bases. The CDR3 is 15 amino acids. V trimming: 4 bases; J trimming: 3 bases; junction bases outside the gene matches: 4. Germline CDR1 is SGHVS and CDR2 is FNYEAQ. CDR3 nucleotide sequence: TGTGCCAGCAGCTCAACAGGGGGCGGTGGAAACACCATATATTTT. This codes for CASSSTGGGGNTIYF.

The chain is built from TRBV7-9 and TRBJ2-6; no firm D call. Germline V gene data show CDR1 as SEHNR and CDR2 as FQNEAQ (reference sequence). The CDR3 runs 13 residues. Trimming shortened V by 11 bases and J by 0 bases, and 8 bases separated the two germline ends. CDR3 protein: CALQVSGANVLTF. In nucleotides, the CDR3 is TGTGCCCTGCAGGTCTCTGGGGCCAACGTCCTGACTTTC.

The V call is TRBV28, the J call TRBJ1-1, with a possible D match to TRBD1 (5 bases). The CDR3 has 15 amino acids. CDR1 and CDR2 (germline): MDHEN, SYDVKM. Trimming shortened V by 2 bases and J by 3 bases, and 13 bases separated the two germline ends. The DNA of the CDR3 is TGTGCCAGCAGTTTAGATCCTGACAGAGACACTGAAGCTTTCTTT. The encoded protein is CASSLDPDRDTEAFF.

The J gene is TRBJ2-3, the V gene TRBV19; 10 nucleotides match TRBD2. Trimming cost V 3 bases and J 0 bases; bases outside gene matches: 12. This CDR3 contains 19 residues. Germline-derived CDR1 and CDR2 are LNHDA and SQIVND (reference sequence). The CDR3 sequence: CASSISWTSGTLSTDTQYF. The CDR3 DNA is TGTGCCAGTAGTATCTCTTGGACTAGCGGAACCCTTAGCACAGATACGCAGTATTTT.

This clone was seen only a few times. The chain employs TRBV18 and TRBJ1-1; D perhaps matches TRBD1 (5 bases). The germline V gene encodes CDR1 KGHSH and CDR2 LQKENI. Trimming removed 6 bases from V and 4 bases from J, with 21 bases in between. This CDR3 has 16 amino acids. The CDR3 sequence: CASSPLLDSSSTEAFF. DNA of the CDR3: TGTGCCAGCTCTCCCCTTCTCGACAGCTCAAGCACTGAAGCTTTCTTT.

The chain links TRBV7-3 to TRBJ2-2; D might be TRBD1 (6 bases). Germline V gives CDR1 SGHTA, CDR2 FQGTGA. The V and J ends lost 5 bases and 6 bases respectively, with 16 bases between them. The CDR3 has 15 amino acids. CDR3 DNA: TGTGCCAGCAGCGAGACAACAGGGTCGGCCGGGGAGCTGTTTTTT. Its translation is CASSETTGSAGELFF.

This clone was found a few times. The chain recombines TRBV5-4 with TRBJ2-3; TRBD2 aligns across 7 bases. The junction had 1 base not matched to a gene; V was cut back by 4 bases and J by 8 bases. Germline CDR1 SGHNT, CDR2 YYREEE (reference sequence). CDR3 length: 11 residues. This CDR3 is CASSPGGTQYF. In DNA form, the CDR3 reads TGTGCCAGCAGCCCGGGGGGTACGCAGTATTTT.

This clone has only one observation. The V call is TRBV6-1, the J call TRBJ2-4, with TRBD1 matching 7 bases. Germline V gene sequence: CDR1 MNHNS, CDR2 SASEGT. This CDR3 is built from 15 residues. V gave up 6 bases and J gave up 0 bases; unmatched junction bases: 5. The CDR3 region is CASRGQLRAKNIQYF. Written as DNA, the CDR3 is TGTGCCAGCAGGGGACAGTTAAGAGCCAAAAACATTCAGTACTTC.

CDR3 coding DNA: TGTGCCAGCAGGGGGGGGACTAGCAATCAGCCCCAGCATTTT. Protein product: CASRGGTSNQPQHF. The chain links TRBV27 to TRBJ1-5; tentative D call: TRBD1 (5 bases). With 6 bases removed from V and 0 bases from J, the gap between germline ends came to 9 bases. Germline V CDR1 and CDR2: MNHEY, SMNVEV (reference sequence). There are 14 residues in the CDR3.

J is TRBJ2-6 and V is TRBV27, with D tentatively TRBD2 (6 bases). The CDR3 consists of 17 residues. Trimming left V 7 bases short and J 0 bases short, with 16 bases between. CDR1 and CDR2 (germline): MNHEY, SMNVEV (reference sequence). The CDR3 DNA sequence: TGTGCCAGCACATTGCGGGGCAGCCGCTCTGGGGCCAACGTCCTGACTTTC. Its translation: CASTLRGSRSGANVLTF.